Listed below are T cell receptor beta chains from one sample, sequenced in a study of blood T cell repertoires in COVID-19. Method: immunoSEQ multiplex PCR; TCRdb's copy keeps in-frame clones and lacks some. The profile shows 88,000 or so clones, roughly 80% of them singletons. The sequencing sample was made of peripheral blood. The receptors were gathered from a man between 60 and 75 years old with acute or convalescent COVID-19. CDR3s include the opening cysteine and the closing phenylalanine or tryptophan. Each record gives: V gene, J gene, D gene, clone size, CDR3 protein, CDR3 DNA. The D gene is left open where the match is weak. Expanded clones are given a class, and other clones once, few, many or no size at all.

TRBV4-2	TRBJ1-2	TRBD1	-	CASSPRTGFNYGYTF	TGTGCCAGCAGCCCTCGGACAGGATTTAACTATGGCTACACCTTC
TRBV7-3	TRBJ2-7	-	-	CASSLSAGPGHEQYF	TGTGCCAGCAGCTTATCCGCAGGGCCTGGGCACGAGCAGTACTTC
TRBV19	TRBJ1-5	TRBD1	-	CASKGQGEGKPQHF	TGTGCCAGTAAGGGACAGGGCGAAGGAAAGCCCCAGCATTTT
TRBV4-3	TRBJ1-6	-	-	CASSQVGRVNSPLHF	TGCGCCAGCAGCCAAGTAGGGCGGGTTAATTCACCCCTCCACTTT
TRBV5-4	TRBJ2-7	TRBD1	-	CASSLGQGVYEQYF	TGTGCCAGCAGCTTAGGACAGGGGGTATACGAGCAGTACTTC
TRBV18	TRBJ2-7	TRBD1	-	CASSQTGSEQYF	TGTGCCAGCTCACAGACAGGGAGCGAGCAGTACTTC
TRBV27	TRBJ2-7	TRBD1	-	CASRPRRQGSHEQYF	TGTGCCAGCAGACCCCGGAGACAGGGCTCCCACGAGCAGTACTTC
TRBV11-2	TRBJ2-3	TRBD1	-	CASSAEGGAGTDTQYF	TGTGCCAGCAGCGCGGAAGGGGGCGCCGGCACAGATACGCAGTATTTT
TRBV30	TRBJ1-2	TRBD1	-	CAWSPGTVQYGYTF	TGTGCCTGGAGTCCCGGGACAGTGCAGTATGGCTACACCTTC
TRBV4-1	TRBJ2-2	TRBD1	-	CASSQGQGFGELFF	TGCGCCAGCAGCCAGGGACAGGGGTTCGGGGAGCTGTTTTTT
TRBV6-6	TRBJ1-2	-	-	CASSYSSGPNYGYTF	TGTGCCAGCAGTTACTCCTCAGGGCCCAACTATGGCTACACCTTC
TRBV24-1	TRBJ2-1	TRBD2	-	CATSSRALTSGGPNEQFF	TGTGCCACCAGTTCGAGGGCCCTGACTAGCGGGGGACCCAATGAGCAGTTCTTC
TRBV10-2	TRBJ1-1	TRBD1	-	CASGAPGQPNTEAFF	TGCGCCAGTGGAGCCCCGGGACAGCCGAACACTGAAGCTTTCTTT
TRBV7-9	TRBJ2-3	-	-	CASSLPPVGADTQYF	TGTGCCAGCAGTCTCCCCCCCGTGGGCGCAGATACGCAGTATTTT
TRBV24-1	TRBJ1-2	-	many	CATSHGRESNYGYTF	TGTGCCACCAGTCACGGGAGGGAATCCAACTATGGCTACACCTTC
TRBV12-3/TRBV12-4	TRBJ2-7	-	once	CASSSRTGYEQYF	TGTGCCAGCAGTTCGCGGACTGGATACGAGCAGTACTTC
TRBV11-2	TRBJ1-2	TRBD1	many	CASSSSTDRGLYGYTF	TGTGCCAGCAGCAGCTCCACGGACAGGGGGCTCTATGGCTACACCTTC
TRBV2	TRBJ2-3	TRBD1	-	CASSGPRVRGLGTDTQYF	TGTGCCAGCAGTGGTCCACGAGTCAGGGGGCTGGGCACAGATACGCAGTATTTT
TRBV7-2	TRBJ2-5	TRBD2	-	CASSFQRGQETQYF	TGTGCCAGCAGCTTCCAGCGGGGCCAAGAGACCCAGTACTTC
TRBV18	TRBJ1-1	TRBD1	-	CASSTGGAGNTEAFF	TGTGCCAGCTCAACAGGGGGGGCAGGGAACACTGAAGCTTTCTTT
TRBV14	TRBJ2-2	TRBD1	many	CASRGTAHTGELFF	TGTGCCAGCAGGGGGACAGCGCACACCGGGGAGCTGTTTTTT
TRBV20-1	TRBJ1-2	-	-	CSARVSGYTF	TGCAGTGCTAGAGTCAGTGGCTACACCTTC
TRBV6-5	TRBJ2-5	-	-	CASRRDIQETQYF	TGTGCCAGCAGGAGGGACATCCAAGAGACCCAGTACTTC
TRBV11-3	TRBJ1-5	TRBD1	-	CASSLQGNNQPQHF	TGTGCCAGCAGCCTACAGGGGAACAATCAGCCCCAGCATTTT
TRBV18	TRBJ2-1	TRBD2	few	CASSRGLAGLDEQFF	TGTGCCAGCTCAAGAGGACTAGCGGGGTTGGATGAGCAGTTCTTC
TRBV4-3	TRBJ1-5	TRBD1	-	CASSQGAGQGANQPQHF	TGCGCCAGCAGCCAAGGGGCGGGACAGGGGGCGAATCAGCCCCAGCATTTT
TRBV7-8	TRBJ2-7	TRBD1	-	CASSLRQGTEQYF	TGTGCCAGCAGCTTGCGACAGGGGACCGAGCAGTACTTC